This T cell receptor (beta chain) was obtained from a study of T cell responses to AZD1222 COVID-19 vaccine. Study outcomes and limitations: Increased Spike-specific TCR breadth and depth were observed after two AZD1222 doses.

Only in-frame clones appear in the TCRdb table, and some are missing; sequencing was by immunoSEQ multiplex PCR. In the table there are 150,000 to 200,000 clones, 94% of which are singletons. With regard to this clone: As yet, its antigen is unknown. One end of the junction is discordant with germline, which a read error may explain.

The CDR3 runs 14 residues. Germline CDR1 reads MGHRA; CDR2 reads YSYEKL. This chain links TRBV4-1 with TRBJ2-1; a weak D match, TRBD2 (6 bases). This clonotype was sampled from an adult who received the AZD1222 COVID-19 vaccine. Sequenced here: peripheral blood, sampled 28 days after the second AZD1222 dose. The CDR3 loop reads CASSPRDSFNEQFF. The CDR3 nucleotides read TGCGCCAGCAGCCCCCGGGACTCCTTCAATGAGCAGTTCTTC.